Ten or more counts support the clone carrying this TCR beta chain. Its antigen is not known. This sample is part of a study of T cell repertoires in cytomegalovirus infection. Overall study context: CMV epitopes that were recently identified and HLA-C-restricted were used alongside well-studied HLA-B-restricted ones.

The study's findings and limits: Dominant in the ex vivo response were TCR beta clonotypes restricted by HLA-C and specific for CMV. Of the TCR beta families, the public ones yielded a cumulative frequency that identified carriers of CMV plus the relevant HLA.

MiXCR, run by TCRdb on the reads, gives a single entry per CDR3 protein. Found here are about 830,000 distinct CDR3 sequences, approximately 30% of them singletons; the top ten hold 9.5% to 15%. The sequenced sample was cultured CD8+ T cells from PBMCs, obtained from culture after CMV antigen stimulation. This clonotype was sampled from a human donor in good health (CMV status not recorded). Some clones in this sample may be carry-over from other donors' samples.

This CDR3 reads CASRGRSRWNTEAFF. Written as DNA, the CDR3 is TGTGCCAGCAGAGGAAGGTCCCGGTGGAACACTGAAGCTTTCTTT. J is TRBJ1-1 and V is TRBV6-1; D gene unclear. The germline gives CDR1 MNHNS, CDR2 SASEGT. The CDR3 is made up of 15 amino acids. Trimming took off 6 bases at V and 1 base at J, with 15 bases between the two ends.